What follows is one T cell receptor (beta chain) and its context. The antigen is not known. The CDR3 totals 15 residues. Germline V gene lookup returns CDR1 MGHDK and CDR2 SYGVNS. Patients picked for sequencing had shown CD8+CD57+ cell expansion detected by flow cytometry. The patients all had a severe acquired aplastic anemia diagnosis. Profiling of TCR beta VDJ combinations and CDR3 sequences used genomic DNA as template. TCRdb re-called the reads through MiXCR, storing one row per CDR3 protein. In the table there are around 500,000 distinct CDR3 sequences, more than 25% of which are singletons. The data derive from a study of CD8+CD57+ T cells in acquired aplastic anemia. Points from the study as a whole: A set of around 30 CD8+ CDR3 sequences was shared between patients and controls, and these sequences appeared highly expressed in patients. The CD8+ Simpson's diversity of patients and controls was not significantly different.

This TCR derives from a human donor with aplastic anemia. V is TRBV25-1 and J is TRBJ1-6; perhaps TRBD1 as D (5 bases). The sequenced sample was sorted CD4+, CD8+, or CD8+CD57+ T cells (not recorded which) from PBMCs. CDR3 nucleotides: TGTGCTAGCGGGTTTGGGGCGCGAGGTAATTCACCCCTCCACTTT. It is translated as CASGFGARGNSPLHF.